This T cell receptor (beta chain) was observed in a study of Ad26.COV2.S vaccination and SARS-CoV-2 variants. The wider study: Ad26.COV2.S given intramuscularly, once or twice 56 days apart.

Repertoires were generated with immunoSEQ multiplex PCR, while TCRdb's copy carries only in-frame clones and drops some. The sample consists of some 500,000 clones, 80% to 90% of them appearing once. The germline CDR1 and CDR2 sequences are SGDLS and YYNGEE. V lost 0 bases, J lost 4 bases, and 3 bases stayed unmatched. The CDR3 is 15 residues long. Concerning this clone itself: Its target is not known.

Notes on the study in general: Spike-specific responses of CD8+ and CD4+ T cells were reported to display substantial breadth after vaccination. Possible underestimation of total T cell responses by the TCR breadth and depth analyses was noted.

Treatment given: 15 to 20 received Ad26.COV2.S at low or high dose, single or two shots; roughly 5 received placebo; per-sample allocation not given. Day 63 after the first vaccine or placebo injection was the time point for sampling. Wuhan-strain SARS-CoV-2 spike was expressed by the Ad26 vector that made up the vaccine. The clonotype comes from a person between 18 and 60 years old who received the Ad26.COV2.S COVID-19 vaccine or a placebo. This chain links TRBV9 with TRBJ2-3; 9 bases are a match to TRBD2. The sample consisted of peripheral blood, taken in a trial of Ad26.COV2.S vaccine versus placebo. CDR3 sequence reads: CASSVGASGADTQYF. The CDR3 DNA sequence: TGTGCCAGCAGCGTAGGGGCTAGCGGGGCAGATACGCAGTATTTT.